The 17 T cell receptor beta chains below come from one sample, sequenced in a study of cytomegalovirus exposure and HLA in healthy donors. Clones were sequenced by immunoSEQ multiplex PCR, and TCRdb holds only the in-frame ones, with some missing. The sample carries approximately 300,000 clones, roughly 90% recorded once. Sequenced sample: PBMCs. The receptor source for this set is a woman between 18 and 29 years old in good health and CMV-seronegative.

This rearrangement joins TRBV5-8 to TRBJ2-7; perhaps TRBD2 as D (6 bases). Germline values: CDR1 SGHTS, CDR2 YDEGEE. V was pared by 10 bases and J by 0 bases, with 14 bases between. The CDR3 totals 13 residues. The CDR3 region has the DNA TGTGCCGGTGGGCGGAGGGGCTCCTACGAGCAGTACTTC. It is translated as CAGGRRGSYEQYF.

V and J are TRBV2 and TRBJ1-1; no clear D. CDR1 is SNHLY and CDR2 is FYNNEI in the germline V gene. V lost 5 bases and J lost 4, with 17 bases in between. The CDR3 spans 15 residues. The CDR3 DNA is TGTGCCAGCAGTTCGGCCGCGGAGATAGGCACTGAAGCTTTCTTT. Protein product: CASSSAAEIGTEAFF.

V and J are TRBV2 and TRBJ1-5; no clear D gene. CDR1 and CDR2 (germline): SNHLY, FYNNEI. The length of the CDR3 is 14 residues. V was clipped by 3 bases and J by 0 bases, with 6 bases between them. CDR3 sequence reads: CASSEQSSNQPQHF. CDR3 coding DNA: TGTGCCAGCAGTGAGCAGTCTAGCAATCAGCCCCAGCATTTT.

This chain joins TRBV7-2 and TRBJ2-7, with D possibly being TRBD1 (6 bases). Germline V CDR1 and CDR2: SGHTA, FQGNSA. CDR3 length equals 14 residues. V was cut by 5 bases and J by 3 bases, with 14 bases left in between. The CDR3 nucleotides are TGTGCCAGCAGCCCAGACAGGTTAGGCTACGAGCAGTACTTC. Translating it yields CASSPDRLGYEQYF. Looking up the rest from reference TRBV7-2 and TRBJ2-7 gives the full variable domain: GAGVSQSPSNKVTEKGKDVELRCDPISGHTALYWYRQSLGQGLEFLIYFQGNSAPDKSGLPSDRFSAERTGGSVSTLTIQRTQQEDSAVYLCASSPDRLGYEQYFGPGTRLTVT.

CDR3 protein: CAISEVAGGGNEQFF. CDR3 DNA sequence: TGTGCCATCAGTGAGGTAGCGGGAGGAGGGAATGAGCAGTTCTTC. The chain carries TRBV10-3 and TRBJ2-1, with 10 bases matching TRBD2. Germline CDR1 is ENHRY and CDR2 is SYGVKD. The CDR3 has 15 residues. V was clipped by 2 bases and J by 7 bases; unmatched bases: 5.

The V call is TRBV4-3, the J call TRBJ2-7, with TRBD2 matching 8 bases. The CDR3 length is 15 residues. Germline CDR1 reads LGHNA; CDR2 reads YSLEER. The ends lost 1 base at V and 1 base at J; junction bases unmatched: 3. The CDR3 here is CASSQGGTRSYEQYF. In DNA form, the CDR3 reads TGCGCCAGCAGCCAAGGTGGGACTAGGTCCTACGAGCAGTACTTC.

This clone was seen a single time. The genes are TRBV7-9 and TRBJ2-7; 8 bases are a match to TRBD1. V dropped 1 base and J dropped 6; count of bases not matched to a gene: 11. The CDR3 is 16 residues long. Looked up from germline, CDR1 is SEHNR and CDR2 is FQNEAQ (reference sequence). Here the CDR3 reads CASSLEPQGAAPEQYF. The CDR3 coding sequence is TGTGCCAGCAGCTTAGAGCCTCAGGGGGCCGCTCCCGAGCAGTACTTC. Drawing the rest from reference TRBV7-9 and TRBJ2-7, the complete variable domain is DTGVSQNPRHKITKRGQNVTFRCDPISEHNRLYWYRQTLGQGPEFLTYFQNEAQLEKSRLLSDRFSAERPKGSFSTLEIQRTEQGDSAMYLCASSLEPQGAAPEQYFGPGTRLTVT.

This chain uses TRBV29-1 with TRBJ2-7; 8 bases fit TRBD2. Germline assignment: CDR1 SQVTM and CDR2 ANQGSEA. V trimming: 4 bases; J trimming: 3 bases; junction bases outside the gene matches: 5. This CDR3 is 13 amino acids long. The CDR3 DNA is TGCAGCGTTGTTACCAGCGGGAGCTACGAGCAGTACTTC. Translating gives CSVVTSGSYEQYF.

The chain is built from TRBV7-3 and TRBJ2-1; 8 nucleotides agree with TRBD2. Germline trimming cut 5 bases from V and 5 bases from J; bases unmatched to any gene: 8. The length of the CDR3 is 15 residues. From germline, CDR1 is SGHTA and CDR2 FQGTGA. The CDR3 DNA follows: TGTGCCAGCAGCACATTAGCGGGACCAAACAATGAGCAGTTCTTC. Amino acids: CASSTLAGPNNEQFF.

The chain employs TRBV4-2 and TRBJ2-7; 15 bases map to TRBD2. Germline V gene data show CDR1 as LGHNA and CDR2 as YNFKEQ. The CDR3 is 16 amino acids. The V gene end was trimmed by 0 bases and the J gene end by 6 bases; junction bases not matched to a gene: 3. The CDR3: CASSQDPGLAGGEQYF. CDR3 bases: TGTGCCAGCAGCCAAGATCCGGGACTAGCGGGAGGCGAGCAGTACTTC.

The chain employs TRBV28 and TRBJ1-2; 9 bases fit TRBD1. This CDR3 region has 15 residues. V lost 6 bases to trimming and J lost 4 bases; unmatched junction nucleotides: 9. In germline, CDR1 is MDHEN, CDR2 SYDVKM. CDR3 protein: CASRGPGQGFYGYTF. The CDR3 coding sequence is TGTGCCAGCAGGGGACCGGGACAGGGATTCTATGGCTACACCTTC.

This chain links TRBV28 with TRBJ1-2; 8 bases are shared with TRBD1. The CDR3 loop spans 14 amino acids. V lost 2 bases, J lost 4 bases, and 3 bases stayed unmatched. Germline values: CDR1 MDHEN, CDR2 SYDVKM. CDR3 residues: CASSLSGTGYGYTF. The CDR3, as DNA: TGTGCCAGCAGTTTAAGTGGGACAGGCTATGGCTACACCTTC.

This sequence joins TRBV2 and TRBJ2-1, with 10 bases fitting TRBD2. This CDR3 region has 15 residues. The germline V gene has CDR1 SNHLY and CDR2 FYNNEI. Trimming at V came to 3 bases and at J to 10 bases, leaving 9 bases not matched to a gene. CDR3 residues: CASSDRAGGPREQFF. The CDR3 bases are TGTGCCAGCAGTGATCGAGCGGGAGGGCCCCGCGAGCAGTTCTTC.

This clone occurred a few times. This chain uses TRBV25-1 with TRBJ2-7, with a tentative D call TRBD2 (5 bases). Trimming cost V 5 bases and J 3 bases, with 14 bases left between them. Germline V gene sequence: CDR1 MGHDK, CDR2 SYGVNS. This CDR3 spans 14 amino acids. The CDR3 sequence: CASSHSGSSYEQYF. The CDR3 DNA is TGTGCCAGCAGTCACTCGGGGTCAAGCTACGAGCAGTACTTC.

The chain carries TRBV2 and TRBJ2-2, with D possibly matching TRBD2 (6 bases). V was clipped by 5 bases and J by 1 base, with 11 bases between them. Germline CDR1 SNHLY, CDR2 FYNNEI. The length of the CDR3 is 15 residues. The CDR3 loop reads CASSPGGKNTGELFF. For the CDR3, the DNA is TGTGCCAGCAGTCCTGGCGGGAAGAACACCGGGGAGCTGTTTTTT.

This chain joins TRBV5-4 and TRBJ2-7; perhaps TRBD1 as D (6 bases). Trimming left V 4 bases short and J 1 base short, with 15 bases between. CDR1 and CDR2 from the germline V gene are SGHNT and YYREEE (reference sequence). This CDR3 is built from 15 residues. The chain's CDR3 is CASSPDRFLSYEQYF. In DNA, the CDR3 is TGTGCCAGCAGCCCAGACAGGTTTTTGTCCTACGAGCAGTACTTC.

This chain uses TRBV5-1 with TRBJ2-3; 9 bases are a match to TRBD2. CDR3 length: 15 amino acids. The V gene end was trimmed by 4 bases and the J gene end by 1 base; junction bases not matched to a gene: 4. Germline V gene sequence: CDR1 SGHRS, CDR2 YFSETQ. CDR3 sequence: CASSVAGDGTDTQYF. The CDR3 nucleotides read TGCGCCAGCAGCGTAGCGGGAGACGGCACAGATACGCAGTATTTT.